This T cell receptor (beta chain) was captured in a study of identical twins. Study results and limitations: Instead of following the same donors, the conclusions were based on cross-sectional statistical analysis. Models underestimated how often monozygotic twins shared out-of-frame TCR alpha. High-abundance cord blood beta clonotypes had fewer insertions; memory repertoires showed none. Twin pairs' shared out-of-frame alpha sequences were enriched in low generation probability.

Concerning this clonotype: Its antigen remains unknown.

The germline CDR1 and CDR2 sequences are SGHTA and FQGNSA. The V gene lost 2 bases and the J gene lost 4 bases, with 7 bases spanning the gap. This CDR3 contains 13 residues. TCRdb passed the 5' RACE reads through MiXCR, listing each CDR3 protein once. The table records roughly 1,500,000 distinct CDR3 sequences, around a third of them present only once. The chain employs TRBV7-2 and TRBJ2-3; D is undetermined. This clonotype originated in a newborn girl in good health. The sample comprised cord blood. CDR3 region: CASSLTRSDTQYF. In DNA form, the CDR3 reads TGTGCCAGCAGCTTAACCCGCTCAGATACGCAGTATTTT.